This TCR beta chain was sequenced in a study of blood T cell repertoires in COVID-19. Repertoires were generated with immunoSEQ multiplex PCR, while TCRdb's copy carries only in-frame clones and drops some. The data show some 260,000 clones, roughly 90% seen once. The sample comprised peripheral blood. This receptor was taken from a woman in her thirties or forties who had recovered from COVID-19.

The CDR3 loop is CASSSLGTGAGEQYF. CDR3 in DNA: TGTGCCAGCAGTTCCCTCGGGACAGGGGCTGGCGAGCAGTACTTC. The gene calls are TRBV6-5 and TRBJ2-7, with 10 nucleotides matching TRBD1. The junction had 9 bases not matched to a gene; V was cut back by 4 bases and J by 6 bases. This CDR3 spans 15 amino acids. Germline assignment: CDR1 MNHEY and CDR2 SVGAGI.